Listed below are T cell receptor beta chains from one sample, sequenced in a study of neurological immune-mediated disorders. TCRdb analysed the 5' RACE reads with MiXCR anew, one entry per CDR3 protein. The sample contains some 60,000 distinct CDR3 sequences, around 10% of which appear only once. The sequenced sample consisted of PBMCs. The receptors here all came from a male donor with HTLV-1-associated myelopathy (HAM/TSP). CDR3s leave out the opening cysteine and the closing phenylalanine or tryptophan. The order of the fields is D gene, V gene, CDR3 protein. The D gene is left open where the match is weak.

d_gene: TRBD2; v_gene: TRBV5-6; CDR3aa: ASSLTSGGYNEQF
d_gene: -; v_gene: TRBV5-1; CDR3aa: ASSLGWDQPQH
d_gene: -; v_gene: TRBV10-3; CDR3aa: AISESDETQY
d_gene: -; v_gene: TRBV2; CDR3aa: ASSEDSGIDNEQF
d_gene: TRBD2; v_gene: TRBV6-5; CDR3aa: ASRGLALEQY
d_gene: -; v_gene: TRBV6-2/TRBV6-3; CDR3aa: ASSRYLQDLLAKNIQY
d_gene: -; v_gene: TRBV29-1; CDR3aa: SAREGDTYEQY
d_gene: -; v_gene: TRBV6-5; CDR3aa: ASRPRGGYGYT
d_gene: TRBD1; v_gene: TRBV7-9; CDR3aa: ASSFTTQGKAF
d_gene: -; v_gene: TRBV27; CDR3aa: AKHREREKLF
d_gene: TRBD1; v_gene: TRBV5-1; CDR3aa: ASSWGTGFNRKLF
d_gene: -; v_gene: TRBV20-1; CDR3aa: SAPGFQSSGSYEQY
d_gene: -; v_gene: TRBV29-1; CDR3aa: SVAGDSNEKLF
d_gene: TRBD2; v_gene: TRBV3-1; CDR3aa: ASSLPLLAVQETQY
d_gene: -; v_gene: TRBV5-1; CDR3aa: ASSITGIQETQY
d_gene: TRBD2; v_gene: TRBV3-1; CDR3aa: ASSPRGKSYNEQF
d_gene: -; v_gene: TRBV7-9; CDR3aa: ASSPQDRSYEQY
d_gene: -; v_gene: TRBV5-1; CDR3aa: TSSFWGAVVTVHTGELF
d_gene: -; v_gene: TRBV3-1; CDR3aa: ASSQDSRGSKNIQY
d_gene: TRBD2; v_gene: TRBV11-3; CDR3aa: ASLGREGDTQY
d_gene: -; v_gene: TRBV5-6; CDR3aa: ASSLARGYSYNEQF
d_gene: -; v_gene: TRBV5-1; CDR3aa: ASSLEGSAPLH
d_gene: TRBD2; v_gene: TRBV10-3; CDR3aa: AISDPLGVGGISTDTQY